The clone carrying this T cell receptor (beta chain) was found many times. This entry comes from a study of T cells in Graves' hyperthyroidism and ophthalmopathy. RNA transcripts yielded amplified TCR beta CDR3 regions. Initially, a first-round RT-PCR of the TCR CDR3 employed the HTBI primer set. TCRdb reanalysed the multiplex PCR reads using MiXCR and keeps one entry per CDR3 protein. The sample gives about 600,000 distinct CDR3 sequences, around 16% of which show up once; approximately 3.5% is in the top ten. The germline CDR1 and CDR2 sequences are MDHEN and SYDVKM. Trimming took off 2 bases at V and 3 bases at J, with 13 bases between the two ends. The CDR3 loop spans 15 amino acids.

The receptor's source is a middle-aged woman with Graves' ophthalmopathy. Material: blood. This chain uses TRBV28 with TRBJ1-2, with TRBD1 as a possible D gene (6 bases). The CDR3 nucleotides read TGTGCCAGCAGTTTACGGGGCCAGGGGCACTATGGCTACACCTTC. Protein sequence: CASSLRGQGHYGYTF.